The clone carrying this T cell receptor beta chain came up a few times. No antigen is known for it. TCRdb re-called the RT-PCR reads through MiXCR, storing one row per CDR3 protein. The profile covers some 520,000 distinct CDR3 sequences, with 16% appearing a single time and around 3% taken by the ten largest. This sample was taken from a study of response to subunit inactivated influenza vaccine. Overall study findings and caveats: Few additional T cells are recruited per seasonal influenza vaccination, authors suggested.

V gave up 6 bases and J gave up 3 bases, with 17 bases separating them. This CDR3 contains 15 residues. The sequence was obtained from a man between 50 and 70 years old who received an inactivated influenza vaccine. The chain employs TRBV12-3 or TRBV12-4 and TRBJ1-1; D call uncertain. Specimen: CD4+ T cells sorted from PBMCs, collected about 23 months after vaccination. This CDR3 reads CASRALSSGDTEAFF. The CDR3 nucleotides read TGTGCCAGCAGAGCCCTTAGCAGCGGGGACACTGAAGCTTTCTTT.